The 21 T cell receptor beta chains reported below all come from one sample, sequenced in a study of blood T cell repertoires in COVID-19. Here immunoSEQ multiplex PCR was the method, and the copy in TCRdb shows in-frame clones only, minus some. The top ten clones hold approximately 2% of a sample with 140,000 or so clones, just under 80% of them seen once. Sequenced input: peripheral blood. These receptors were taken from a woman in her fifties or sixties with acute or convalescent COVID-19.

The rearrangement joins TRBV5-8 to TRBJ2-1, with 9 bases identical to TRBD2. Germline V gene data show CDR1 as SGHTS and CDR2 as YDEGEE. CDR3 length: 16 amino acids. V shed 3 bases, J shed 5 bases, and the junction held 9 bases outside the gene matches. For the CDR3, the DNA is TGTGCCAGCAGCTCCACTTTCACTAGCGGGCACAATGAGCAGTTCTTC. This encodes CASSSTFTSGHNEQFF.

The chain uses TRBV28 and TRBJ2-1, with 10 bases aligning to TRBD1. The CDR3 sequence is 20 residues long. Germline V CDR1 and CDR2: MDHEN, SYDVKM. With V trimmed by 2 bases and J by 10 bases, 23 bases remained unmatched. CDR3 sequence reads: CASSLPPGQGSGVDQGEQFF. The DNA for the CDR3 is TGTGCCAGCAGTTTACCTCCGGGACAGGGGTCGGGAGTAGACCAGGGGGAGCAGTTCTTC. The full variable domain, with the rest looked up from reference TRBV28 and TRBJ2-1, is DVKVTQSSRYLVKRTGEKVFLECVQDMDHENMFWYRQDPGLGLRLIYFSYDVKMKEKGDIPEGYSVSREKKERFSLILESASTNQTSMYLCASSLPPGQGSGVDQGEQFFGPGTRLTVL.

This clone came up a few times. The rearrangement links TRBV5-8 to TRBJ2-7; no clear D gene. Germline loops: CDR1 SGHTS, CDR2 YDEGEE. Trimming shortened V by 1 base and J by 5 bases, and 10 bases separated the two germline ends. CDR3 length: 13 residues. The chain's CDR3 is CASSLLVSNEQYF. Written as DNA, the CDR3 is TGTGCCAGCAGCTTGCTAGTTAGTAACGAGCAGTACTTC.

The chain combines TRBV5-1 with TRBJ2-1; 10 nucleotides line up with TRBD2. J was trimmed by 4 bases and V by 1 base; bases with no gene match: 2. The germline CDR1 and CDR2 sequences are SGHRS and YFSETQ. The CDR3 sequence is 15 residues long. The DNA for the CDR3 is TGCGCCAGCAGCTTGCGGACTAGCGGATACAATGAGCAGTTCTTC. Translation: CASSLRTSGYNEQFF.

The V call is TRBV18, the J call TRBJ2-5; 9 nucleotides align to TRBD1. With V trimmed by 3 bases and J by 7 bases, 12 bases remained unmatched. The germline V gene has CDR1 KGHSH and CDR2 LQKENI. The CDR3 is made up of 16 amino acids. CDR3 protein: CASSPGRTGALGTQYF. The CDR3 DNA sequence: TGTGCCAGCTCACCGGGCAGGACAGGGGCCTTAGGGACCCAGTACTTC.

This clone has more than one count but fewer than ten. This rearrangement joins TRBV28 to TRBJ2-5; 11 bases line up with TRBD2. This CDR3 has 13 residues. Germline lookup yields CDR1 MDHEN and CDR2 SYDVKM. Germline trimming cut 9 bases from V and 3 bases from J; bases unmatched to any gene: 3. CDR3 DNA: TGTGCCAGTCTACTAGCGGGAGAAGAGACCCAGTACTTC. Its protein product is CASLLAGEETQYF.

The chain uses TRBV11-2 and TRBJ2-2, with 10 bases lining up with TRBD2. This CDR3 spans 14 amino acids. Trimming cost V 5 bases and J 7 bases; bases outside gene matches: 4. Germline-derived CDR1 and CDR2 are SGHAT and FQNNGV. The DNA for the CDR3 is TGTGCCAGCAGCCTACTAGCGGGAAGCGGGGAGCTGTTTTTT. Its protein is CASSLLAGSGELFF.

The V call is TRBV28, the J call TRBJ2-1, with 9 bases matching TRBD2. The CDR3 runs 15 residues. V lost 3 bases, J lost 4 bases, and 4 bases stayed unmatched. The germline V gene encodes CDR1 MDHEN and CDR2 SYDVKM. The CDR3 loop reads CASSFGTSSYNEQFF. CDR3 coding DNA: TGTGCCAGCAGTTTTGGGACTAGCAGTTACAATGAGCAGTTCTTC.

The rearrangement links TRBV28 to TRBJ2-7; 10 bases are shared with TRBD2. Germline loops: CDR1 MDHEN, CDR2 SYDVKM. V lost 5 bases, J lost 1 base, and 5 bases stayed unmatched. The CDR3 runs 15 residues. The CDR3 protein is CASSAPGLASYEQYF. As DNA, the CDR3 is TGTGCCAGCAGTGCACCGGGACTAGCGTCCTACGAGCAGTACTTC.

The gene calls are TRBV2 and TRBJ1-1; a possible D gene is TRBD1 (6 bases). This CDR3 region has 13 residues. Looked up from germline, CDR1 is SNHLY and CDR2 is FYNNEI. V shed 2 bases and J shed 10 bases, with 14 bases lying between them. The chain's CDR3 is CASSETAEGGAFF. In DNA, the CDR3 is TGTGCCAGCAGTGAAACGGCAGAAGGGGGAGCTTTCTTT.

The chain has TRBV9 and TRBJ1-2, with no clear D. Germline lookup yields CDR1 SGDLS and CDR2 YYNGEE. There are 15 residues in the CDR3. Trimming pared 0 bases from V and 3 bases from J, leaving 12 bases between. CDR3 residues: CASSVGSGGYYGYTF. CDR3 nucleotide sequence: TGTGCCAGCAGCGTAGGGTCGGGCGGGTACTATGGCTACACCTTC.

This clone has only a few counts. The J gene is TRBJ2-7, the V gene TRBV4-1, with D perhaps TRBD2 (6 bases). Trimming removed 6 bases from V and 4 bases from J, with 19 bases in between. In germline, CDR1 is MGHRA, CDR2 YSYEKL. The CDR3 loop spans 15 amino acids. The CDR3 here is CASRPLYGRVYEQYF. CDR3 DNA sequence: TGCGCCAGCAGACCCTTGTACGGGAGAGTGTACGAGCAGTACTTC.

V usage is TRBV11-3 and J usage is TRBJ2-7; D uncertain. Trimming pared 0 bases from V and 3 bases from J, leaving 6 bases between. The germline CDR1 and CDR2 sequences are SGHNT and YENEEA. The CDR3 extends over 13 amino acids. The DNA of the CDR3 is TGTGCCAGCAGCTTAGAGCTGCGCTACGAGCAGTACTTC. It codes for CASSLELRYEQYF.

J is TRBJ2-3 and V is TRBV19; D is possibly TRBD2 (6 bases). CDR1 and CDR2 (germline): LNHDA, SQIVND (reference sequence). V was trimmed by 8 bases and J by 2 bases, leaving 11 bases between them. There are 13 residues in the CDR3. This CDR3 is CASGSGATDTQYF. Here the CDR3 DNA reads TGTGCCAGTGGATCGGGAGCCACAGATACGCAGTATTTT.

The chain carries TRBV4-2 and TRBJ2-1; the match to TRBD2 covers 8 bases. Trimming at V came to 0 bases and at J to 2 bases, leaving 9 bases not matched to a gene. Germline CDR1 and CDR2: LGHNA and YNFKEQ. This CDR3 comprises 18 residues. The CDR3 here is CASSQESPLAAAYNEQFF. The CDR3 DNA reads TGTGCCAGCAGCCAAGAAAGCCCACTAGCGGCCGCCTACAATGAGCAGTTCTTC.

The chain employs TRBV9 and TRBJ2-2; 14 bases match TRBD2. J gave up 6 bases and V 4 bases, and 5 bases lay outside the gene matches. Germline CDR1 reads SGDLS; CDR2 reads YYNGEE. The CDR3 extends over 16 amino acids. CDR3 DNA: TGTGCCAGCAGCTCGGGACTAGCGGGAGCGGCCGGGGAGCTGTTTTTT. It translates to CASSSGLAGAAGELFF.

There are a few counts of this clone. CDR3 sequence reads: CASSVDTGPSTDTQYF. The DNA for the CDR3 is TGTGCCAGCAGCGTAGATACAGGGCCTAGCACAGATACGCAGTATTTT. This rearrangement joins TRBV9 to TRBJ2-3, with TRBD1 as a possible D gene (6 bases). Between the trimmed V and J ends, which lost 0 bases and 0 bases, there was a span of 11 bases. The CDR3 sequence is 16 residues long. From germline, CDR1 is SGDLS and CDR2 YYNGEE.

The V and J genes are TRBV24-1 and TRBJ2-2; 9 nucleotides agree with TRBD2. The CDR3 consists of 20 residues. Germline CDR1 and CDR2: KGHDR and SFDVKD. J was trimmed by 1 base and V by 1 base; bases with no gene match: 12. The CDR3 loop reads CATSDFKWASGAKNTGELFF. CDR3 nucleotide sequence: TGTGCCACCAGTGATTTTAAATGGGCTAGCGGGGCGAAGAACACCGGGGAGCTGTTTTTT.

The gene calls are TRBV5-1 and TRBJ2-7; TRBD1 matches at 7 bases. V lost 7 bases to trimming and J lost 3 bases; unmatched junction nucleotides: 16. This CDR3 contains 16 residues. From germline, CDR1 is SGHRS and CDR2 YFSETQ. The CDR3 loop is CASRSSVGRGFYEQYF. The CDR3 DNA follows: TGCGCCAGCCGCAGCAGTGTGGGCAGGGGGTTCTACGAGCAGTACTTC. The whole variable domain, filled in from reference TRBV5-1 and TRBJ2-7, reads KAGVTQTPRYLIKTRGQQVTLSCSPISGHRSVSWYQQTPGQGLQFLFEYFSETQRNKGNFPGRFSGRQFSNSRSEMNVSTLELGDSALYLCASRSSVGRGFYEQYFGPGTRLTVT.

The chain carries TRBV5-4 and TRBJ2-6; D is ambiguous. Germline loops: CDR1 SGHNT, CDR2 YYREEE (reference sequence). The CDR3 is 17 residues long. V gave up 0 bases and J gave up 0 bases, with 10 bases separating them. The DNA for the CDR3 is TGTGCCAGCAGCTTGGTGTCAGTTCCCTCTGGGGCCAACGTCCTGACTTTC. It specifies CASSLVSVPSGANVLTF.

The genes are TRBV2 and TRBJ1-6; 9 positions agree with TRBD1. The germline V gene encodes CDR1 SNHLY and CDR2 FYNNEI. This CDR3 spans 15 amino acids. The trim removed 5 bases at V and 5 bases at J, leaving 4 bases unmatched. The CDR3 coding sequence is TGTGCCAGCAGTTACCGGACAGGGGATAATTCACCCCTCCACTTT. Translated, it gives CASSYRTGDNSPLHF.